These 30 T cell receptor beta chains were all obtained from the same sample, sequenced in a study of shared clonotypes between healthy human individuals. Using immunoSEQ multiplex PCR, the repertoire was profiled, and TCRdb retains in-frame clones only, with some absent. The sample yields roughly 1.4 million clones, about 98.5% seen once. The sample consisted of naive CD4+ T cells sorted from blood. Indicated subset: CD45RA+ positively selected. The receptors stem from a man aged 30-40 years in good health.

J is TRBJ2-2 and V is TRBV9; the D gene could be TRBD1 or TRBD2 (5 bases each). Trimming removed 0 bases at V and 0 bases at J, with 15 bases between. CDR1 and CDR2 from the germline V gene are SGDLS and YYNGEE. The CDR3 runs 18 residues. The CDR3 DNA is TGTGCCAGCAGCGTAGTTGGGAGAGGGGCAGCGAACACCGGGGAGCTGTTTTTT. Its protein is CASSVVGRGAANTGELFF. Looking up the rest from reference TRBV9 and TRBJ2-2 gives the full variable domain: DSGVTQTPKHLITATGQRVTLRCSPRSGDLSVYWYQQSLDQGLQFLIQYYNGEERAKGNILERFSAQQFPDLHSELNLSSLELGDSALYFCASSVVGRGAANTGELFFGEGSRLTVL.

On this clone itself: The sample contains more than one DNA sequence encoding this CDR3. CDR3 amino acids: CASSTGTYNEQFF. DNA for the CDR3: TGCGCCAGCAGCACCGGGACTTACAATGAGCAGTTCTTC. This chain connects TRBV5-1 to TRBJ2-1, with D possibly matching TRBD2 (6 bases). This CDR3 comprises 13 residues. Trimming cost V 4 bases and J 4 bases, with 9 bases left between them. From germline, CDR1 is SGHRS and CDR2 YFSETQ.

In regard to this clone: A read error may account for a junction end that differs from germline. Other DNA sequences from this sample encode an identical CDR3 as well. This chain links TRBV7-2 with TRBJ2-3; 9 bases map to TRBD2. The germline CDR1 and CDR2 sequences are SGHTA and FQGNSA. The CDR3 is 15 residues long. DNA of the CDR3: TGTGCCAGCAGCTTGAGCGGGGGGAACACAGATACACAGTATTTT. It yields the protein CASSLSGGNTDTQYF.

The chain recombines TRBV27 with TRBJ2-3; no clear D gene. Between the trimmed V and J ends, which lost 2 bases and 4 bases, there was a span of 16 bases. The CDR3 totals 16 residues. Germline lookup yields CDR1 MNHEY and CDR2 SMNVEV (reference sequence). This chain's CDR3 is CASSLRRQNTPDTQYF. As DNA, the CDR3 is TGTGCCAGCAGTTTAAGAAGGCAGAATACTCCAGATACGCAGTATTTT.

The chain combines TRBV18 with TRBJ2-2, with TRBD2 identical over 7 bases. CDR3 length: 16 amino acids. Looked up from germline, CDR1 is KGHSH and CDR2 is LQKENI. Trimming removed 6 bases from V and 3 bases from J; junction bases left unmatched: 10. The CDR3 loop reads CASSLIREEDTGELFF. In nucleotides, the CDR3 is TGTGCCAGCTCCCTTATTCGGGAGGAGGACACCGGGGAGCTGTTTTTT.

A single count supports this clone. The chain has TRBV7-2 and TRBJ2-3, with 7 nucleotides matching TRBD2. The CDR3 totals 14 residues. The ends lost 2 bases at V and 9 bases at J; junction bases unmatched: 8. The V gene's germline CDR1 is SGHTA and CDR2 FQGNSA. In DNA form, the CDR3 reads TGTGCCAGCAGCTTAATGGCGGGAGAAGAGACGCAGTATTTT. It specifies CASSLMAGEETQYF.

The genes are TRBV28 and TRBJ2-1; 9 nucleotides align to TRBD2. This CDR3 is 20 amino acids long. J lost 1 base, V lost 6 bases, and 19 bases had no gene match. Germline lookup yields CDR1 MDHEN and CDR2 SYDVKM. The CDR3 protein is CASSSPVWLAGNVSYNEQFF. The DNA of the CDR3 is TGTGCCAGCAGCTCGCCTGTGTGGCTAGCGGGGAACGTTTCCTACAATGAGCAGTTCTTC.

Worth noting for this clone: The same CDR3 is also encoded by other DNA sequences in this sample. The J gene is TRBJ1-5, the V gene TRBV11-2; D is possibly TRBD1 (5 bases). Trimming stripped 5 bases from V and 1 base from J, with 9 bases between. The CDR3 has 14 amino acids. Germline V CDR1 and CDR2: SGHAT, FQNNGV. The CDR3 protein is CASSLRDSNQPQHF. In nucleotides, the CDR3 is TGTGCCAGCAGCCTTAGGGACAGCAATCAGCCCCAGCATTTT.

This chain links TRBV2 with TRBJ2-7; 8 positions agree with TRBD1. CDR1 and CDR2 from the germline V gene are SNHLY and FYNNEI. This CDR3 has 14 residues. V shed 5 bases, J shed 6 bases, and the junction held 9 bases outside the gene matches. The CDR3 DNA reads TGTGCCAGCAGTACAGGGGGAAATTTCCGCGAGCAGTACTTC. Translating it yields CASSTGGNFREQYF.

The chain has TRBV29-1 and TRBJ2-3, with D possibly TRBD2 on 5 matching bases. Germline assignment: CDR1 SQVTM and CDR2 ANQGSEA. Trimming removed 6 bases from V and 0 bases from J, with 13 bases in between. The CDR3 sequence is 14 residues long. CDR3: CSVKPGTSTDTQYF. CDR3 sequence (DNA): TGCAGCGTCAAACCGGGAACCAGCACAGATACGCAGTATTTT.

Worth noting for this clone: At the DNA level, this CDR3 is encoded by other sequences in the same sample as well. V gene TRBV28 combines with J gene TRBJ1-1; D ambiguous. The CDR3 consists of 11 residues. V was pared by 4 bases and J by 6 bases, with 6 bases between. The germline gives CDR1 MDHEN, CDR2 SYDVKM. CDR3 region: CASSSRPEAFF. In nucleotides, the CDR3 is TGTGCCAGCAGTTCGAGGCCTGAAGCTTTCTTT.

CDR3 nucleotide sequence: TGTGCCAGTGGGCGCGCTGGGACTAACACTGAAGCTTTCTTT. Amino acid sequence: CASGRAGTNTEAFF. V gene TRBV19 combines with J gene TRBJ1-1, with a weak D call TRBD1 (5 bases). V gave up 8 bases and J gave up 2 bases, with 15 bases separating them. Germline V lookup: CDR1 LNHDA, CDR2 SQIVND (reference sequence). There are 14 residues in the CDR3.

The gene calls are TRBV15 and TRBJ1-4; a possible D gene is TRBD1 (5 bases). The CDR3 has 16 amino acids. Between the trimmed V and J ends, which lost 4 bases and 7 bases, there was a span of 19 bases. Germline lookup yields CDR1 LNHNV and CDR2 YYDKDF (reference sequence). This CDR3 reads CATSTYAGSSAEKLFF. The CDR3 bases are TGTGCCACCAGCACATATGCAGGGTCGTCGGCTGAAAAACTGTTTTTT.

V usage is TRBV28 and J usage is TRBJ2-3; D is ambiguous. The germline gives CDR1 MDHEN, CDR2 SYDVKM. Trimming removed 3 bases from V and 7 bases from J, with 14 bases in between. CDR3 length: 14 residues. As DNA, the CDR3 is TGTGCCAGCAGTTTGAAGTTTATTGACAATACGCAGTATTTT. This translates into CASSLKFIDNTQYF.

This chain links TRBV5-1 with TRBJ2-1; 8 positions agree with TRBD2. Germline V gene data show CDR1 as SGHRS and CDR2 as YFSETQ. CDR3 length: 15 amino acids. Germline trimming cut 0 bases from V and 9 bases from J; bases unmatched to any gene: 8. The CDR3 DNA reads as TGCGCCAGCAGCTTGGGGAGCGGGAGCGTAGGTGAGCAGTTCTTC. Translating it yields CASSLGSGSVGEQFF.

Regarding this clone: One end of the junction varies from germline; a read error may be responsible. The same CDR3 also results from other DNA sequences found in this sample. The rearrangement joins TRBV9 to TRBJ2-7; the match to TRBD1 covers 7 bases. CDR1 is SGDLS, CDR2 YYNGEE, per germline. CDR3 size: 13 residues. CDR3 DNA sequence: TGTGCCAGTAGCGTAGGGACAGCCTACGAGCAGTACTTC. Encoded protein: CASSVGTAYEQYF.

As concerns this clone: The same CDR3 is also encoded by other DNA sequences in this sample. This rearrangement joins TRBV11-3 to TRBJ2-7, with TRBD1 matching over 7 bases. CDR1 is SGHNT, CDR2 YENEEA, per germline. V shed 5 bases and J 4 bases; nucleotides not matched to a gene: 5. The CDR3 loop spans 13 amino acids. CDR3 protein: CASSRDREYEQYF. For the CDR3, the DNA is TGTGCCAGCAGCCGGGACAGAGAATACGAGCAGTACTTC. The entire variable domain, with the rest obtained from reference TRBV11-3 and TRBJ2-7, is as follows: EAGVVQSPRYKIIEKKQPVAFWCNPISGHNTLYWYLQNLGQGPELLIRYENEEAVDDSQLPKDRFSAERLKGVDSTLKIQPAELGDSAVYLCASSRDREYEQYFGPGTRLTVT.

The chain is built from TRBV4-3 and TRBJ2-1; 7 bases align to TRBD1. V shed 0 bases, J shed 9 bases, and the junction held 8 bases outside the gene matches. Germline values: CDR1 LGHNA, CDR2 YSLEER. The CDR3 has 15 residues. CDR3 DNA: TGCGCCAGCAGCCAAGATTCAAGGGGGCTGAGTGAGCAGTTCTTC. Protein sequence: CASSQDSRGLSEQFF.

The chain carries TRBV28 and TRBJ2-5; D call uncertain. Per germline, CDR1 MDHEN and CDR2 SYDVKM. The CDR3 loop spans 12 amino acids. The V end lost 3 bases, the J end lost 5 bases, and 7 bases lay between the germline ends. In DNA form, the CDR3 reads TGTGCCAGCAGTTTGAGGTTCGAGACCCAGTACTTC. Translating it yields CASSLRFETQYF.

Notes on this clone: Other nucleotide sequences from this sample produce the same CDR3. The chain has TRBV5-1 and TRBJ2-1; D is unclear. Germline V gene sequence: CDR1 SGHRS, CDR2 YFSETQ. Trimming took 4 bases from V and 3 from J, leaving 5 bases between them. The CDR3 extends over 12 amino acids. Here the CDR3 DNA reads TGCGCCAGCAGCCTAGACTACAATGAGCAGTTCTTC. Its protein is CASSLDYNEQFF.

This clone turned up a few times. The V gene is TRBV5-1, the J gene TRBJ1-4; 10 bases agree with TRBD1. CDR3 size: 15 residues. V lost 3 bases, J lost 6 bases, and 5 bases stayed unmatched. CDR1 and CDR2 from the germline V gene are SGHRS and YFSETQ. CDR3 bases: TGCGCCAGCAGCTGGCGACAGGGGGCTGATGAAAAACTGTTTTTT. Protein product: CASSWRQGADEKLFF.

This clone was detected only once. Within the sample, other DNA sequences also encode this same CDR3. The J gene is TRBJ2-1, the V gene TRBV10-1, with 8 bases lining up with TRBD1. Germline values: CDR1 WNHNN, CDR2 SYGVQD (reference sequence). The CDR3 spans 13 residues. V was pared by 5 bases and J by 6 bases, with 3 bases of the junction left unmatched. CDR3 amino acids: CASSRQGTNEQFF. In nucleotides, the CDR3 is TGCGCCAGCAGTAGACAGGGGACCAATGAGCAGTTCTTC.

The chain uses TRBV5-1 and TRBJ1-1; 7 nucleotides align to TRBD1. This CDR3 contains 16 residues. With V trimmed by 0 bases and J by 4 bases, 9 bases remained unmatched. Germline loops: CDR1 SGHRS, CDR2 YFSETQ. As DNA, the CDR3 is TGCGCCAGCAGCTTGGTAGGGCAGGGGGACGGCACTGAAGCTTTCTTT. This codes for CASSLVGQGDGTEAFF. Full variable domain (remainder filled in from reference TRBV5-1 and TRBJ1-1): KAGVTQTPRYLIKTRGQQVTLSCSPISGHRSVSWYQQTPGQGLQFLFEYFSETQRNKGNFPGRFSGRQFSNSRSEMNVSTLELGDSALYLCASSLVGQGDGTEAFFGQGTRLTVV.

The CDR3 coding sequence is TGTGCCAGCAGTCCCTCAGACGAGCAGTACTTC. This translates into CASSPSDEQYF. The chain couples TRBV28 to TRBJ2-7, with unresolved D. Germline V gene sequence: CDR1 MDHEN, CDR2 SYDVKM. The V and J ends lost 5 bases and 5 bases respectively, with 7 bases between them. The CDR3 is 11 residues long.

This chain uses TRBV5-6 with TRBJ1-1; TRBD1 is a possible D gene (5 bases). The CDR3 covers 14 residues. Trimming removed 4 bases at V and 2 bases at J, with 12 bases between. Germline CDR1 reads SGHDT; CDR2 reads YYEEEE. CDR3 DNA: TGTGCCAGCAGCCCGGGACTGCTTAACACTGAAGCTTTCTTT. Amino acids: CASSPGLLNTEAFF. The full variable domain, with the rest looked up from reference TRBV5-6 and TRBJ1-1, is DAGVTQSPTHLIKTRGQQVTLRCSPKSGHDTVSWYQQALGQGPQFIFQYYEEEERQRGNFPDRFSGHQFPNYSSELNVNALLLGDSALYLCASSPGLLNTEAFFGQGTRLTVV.

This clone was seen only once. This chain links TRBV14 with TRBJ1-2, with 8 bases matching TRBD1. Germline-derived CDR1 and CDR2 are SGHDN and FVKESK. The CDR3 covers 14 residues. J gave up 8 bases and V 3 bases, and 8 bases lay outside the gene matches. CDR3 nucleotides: TGTGCCAGCAGCCAGATAGGACAGGGTCGAGGCTACACCTTC. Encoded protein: CASSQIGQGRGYTF.

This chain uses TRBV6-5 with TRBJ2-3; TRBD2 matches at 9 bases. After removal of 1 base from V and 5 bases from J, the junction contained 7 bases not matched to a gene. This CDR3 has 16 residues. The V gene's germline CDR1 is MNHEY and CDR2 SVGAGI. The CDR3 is CASSYLRAGGGDTQYF. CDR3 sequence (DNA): TGTGCCAGCAGTTACTTACGAGCGGGAGGAGGAGATACGCAGTATTTT.

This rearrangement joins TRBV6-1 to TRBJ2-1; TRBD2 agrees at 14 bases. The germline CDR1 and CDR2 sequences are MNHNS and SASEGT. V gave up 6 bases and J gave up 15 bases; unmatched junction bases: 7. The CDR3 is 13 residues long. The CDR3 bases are TGTGCCAGCAGCACAGGACTAGCGGGAGGTCTGTTCTTC. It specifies CASSTGLAGGLFF.

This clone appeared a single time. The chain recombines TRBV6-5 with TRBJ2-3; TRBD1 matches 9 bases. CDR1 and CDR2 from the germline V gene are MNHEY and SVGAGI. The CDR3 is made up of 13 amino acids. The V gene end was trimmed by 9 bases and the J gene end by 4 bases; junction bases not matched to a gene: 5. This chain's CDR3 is CASRQGVPDTQYF. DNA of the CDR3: TGTGCCAGTCGACAGGGGGTCCCAGATACGCAGTATTTT.

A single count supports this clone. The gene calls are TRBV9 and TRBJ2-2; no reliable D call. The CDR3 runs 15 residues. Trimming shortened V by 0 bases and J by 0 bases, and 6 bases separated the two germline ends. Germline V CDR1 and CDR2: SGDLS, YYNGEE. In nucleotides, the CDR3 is TGTGCCAGCAGCGTAGCACTATCGAACACCGGGGAGCTGTTTTTT. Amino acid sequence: CASSVALSNTGELFF.